These T cell receptor beta chains were read from a single sample in a study of T cells in Graves' hyperthyroidism and ophthalmopathy. TCRdb reanalysed the multiplex PCR reads using MiXCR and keeps one entry per CDR3 protein. The data show some 600,000 distinct CDR3 sequences, around 13% seen once. The sample was blood. All receptors derive from a woman aged 25 to 39 with Graves' hyperthyroidism that later progressed to Graves' ophthalmopathy. The CDR3 runs from the conserved cysteine through the conserved F or W. The D gene is left open where the match is weak. Size is stated for part of the rows, as once, few or many counts, or as a class when the clone is expanded.

D	size	V	J	DNA	CDR3
NA	many	TRBV28	TRBJ2-1	TGTGCCAGCAGTTCAATCGCGGAGCCTACTATGTATGAGCAGTTCTTC	CASSSIAEPTMYEQFF
NA	many	TRBV12-3/TRBV12-4	TRBJ2-3	TGTGCCAGCAGCCCCGCTAGAGATACGCAGTATTTT	CASSPARDTQYF
NA	NA	TRBV7-9	TRBJ2-5	TGTGCCAGCAGCTTAGGGCTGGGGGACTACCAAGAGACCCAGTACTTC	CASSLGLGDYQETQYF
NA	many	TRBV9	TRBJ2-2	TGTGCCAGCAGTGCCTTAGGGGGGAACGACCCTTACACCGGGGAGCTGTTTTTT	CASSALGGNDPYTGELFF
TRBD2	many	TRBV24-1	TRBJ2-2	TGTGCCACCAGTATTCGAAGCGGGAGGGACGGCGGGGAGCTGTTTTTT	CATSIRSGRDGGELFF
NA	NA	TRBV19	TRBJ1-1	TGTGCCAGTAGTCACGTGGAAGAGGAAGGGAACACTGAAGCTTTCTTT	CASSHVEEEGNTEAFF
NA	NA	TRBV4-1	TRBJ1-5	TGCGCCAGCAGCCAAGATGGGGGGCCTCAGCCCCAGCATTTT	CASSQDGGPQPQHF
TRBD1	many	TRBV30	TRBJ1-5	TGTGCCTGGAGTGTACAGGGGGCAAGGCCCAATCAGCCCCAGCATTTT	CAWSVQGARPNQPQHF
TRBD1	NA	TRBV19	TRBJ1-4	TGTGCCAGTAGTGACCCCGGGACAGTGAATGAAAAACTGTTTTTT	CASSDPGTVNEKLFF
NA	many	TRBV10-1	TRBJ2-3	TGCGCCAGCAGTCCCCGGACGGGTGGTACGCAGTATTTT	CASSPRTGGTQYF
TRBD1	many	TRBV6-1	TRBJ2-2	TGTGCCAGCAGTTTATCCGGGACAGGGAACACCGGGGAGCTGTTTTTT	CASSLSGTGNTGELFF
NA	many	TRBV12-3/TRBV12-4	TRBJ1-2	TGTGCCAGCAGTTTTACAGGGTCCTATGGCTACACCTTC	CASSFTGSYGYTF
TRBD2	many	TRBV6-1	TRBJ2-5	TGTGCCAGCAGTACGGGGGGCCAAGAGACCCAGTACTTC	CASSTGGQETQYF
NA	many	TRBV2	TRBJ1-5	TGTGCCAGCAGGAAAACTATAAGGACAGACGGTAGCAATCAGCCCCAGCATTTT	CASRKTIRTDGSNQPQHF
NA	few	TRBV7-8	TRBJ1-5	TGTGCCAGCAGCTTAGAGGGACCGTATAGCAATCAGCCCCAGCATTTT	CASSLEGPYSNQPQHF
TRBD2	few	TRBV30	TRBJ2-7	TGTGCCTGGAGTGGGGGCGGGAGGGCTTACGAGCAGTACTTC	CAWSGGGRAYEQYF
NA	many	TRBV6-1	TRBJ2-5	TGTGCCAGCAGTGAAGCGCTAGGGATGGAGATGCCCCAGTACTTC	CASSEALGMEMPQYF
TRBD2	many	TRBV10-3	TRBJ2-3	TGTGCCATCAGTGAGGTGCTAGCGGGCGCTACAGATACGCAGTATTTT	CAISEVLAGATDTQYF
NA	NA	TRBV30	TRBJ1-3	TGTGCCTGGAGTGTATTGGGGATTGCTGGAAACACCATATATTTT	CAWSVLGIAGNTIYF
TRBD1	NA	TRBV28	TRBJ1-1	TGTGCCAGCAGTTCAGAAAGGGGACAGGGGTCTTACTCTGAAGCTTTCTTT	CASSSERGQGSYSEAFF
NA	NA	TRBV12-3/TRBV12-4	TRBJ2-7	TGTGCCAGCAGCTGGACTCGCGGGGTCTACGAGCAGTACTTC	CASSWTRGVYEQYF
NA	NA	TRBV28	TRBJ1-6	TGTGCCAGCAGTTTACTCCCCGGGACACGGAATTCACCCCTCCACTTT	CASSLLPGTRNSPLHF
NA	many	TRBV19	TRBJ2-1	TGTGCCAGTAGTTACCACAGAATTAATGAGCAGTTCTTC	CASSYHRINEQFF
TRBD2	NA	TRBV12-3/TRBV12-4	TRBJ2-7	TGTGCCAGCAGGGGGACTAGCGCAGAATACGAGCAGTACTTC	CASRGTSAEYEQYF
NA	few	TRBV12-5	TRBJ1-1	TGTGCTAGTGGTGGCGGGGGGAACACTGAAGCTTTCTTT	CASGGGGNTEAFF
NA	many	TRBV28	TRBJ1-6	TGTGCCAGCAGTTTTAGAGGGAGAAATTCACCCCTCCACTTT	CASSFRGRNSPLHF
TRBD2	NA	TRBV28	TRBJ2-5	TGTGCCAGCCCCTCGAAACTAGCGGGAGAGACCCAGTACTTC	CASPSKLAGETQYF
TRBD2	many	TRBV10-3	TRBJ2-7	TGTGCCAGCACCGGGACTATCTCCTACGAGCAGTACTTC	CASTGTISYEQYF
NA	many	TRBV7-9	TRBJ2-6	TGTGCCAGCAGCTCCCCATACGTCACAGGTGTCTCTGGGGCCAACGTCCTGACTTTC	CASSSPYVTGVSGANVLTF
NA	many	TRBV15	TRBJ1-5	TGTGCCACCAGCAGAGATCAGGCCTCTGGCCAGCCCCAGCATTTT	CATSRDQASGQPQHF
NA	many	TRBV19	TRBJ2-5	TGTGCCAGTAAACTGCGGGACGAGAGGACCCAGTACTTC	CASKLRDERTQYF
TRBD1	many	TRBV12-3/TRBV12-4	TRBJ1-1	TGTGCCAGCAGTCATACAGGGGTTGACACTGAAGCTTTCTTT	CASSHTGVDTEAFF
NA	NA	TRBV12-3/TRBV12-4	TRBJ1-4	TGTGCCAGCAGTTTAGAGAACGTTTATACTAATGAAAAACTGTTTTTT	CASSLENVYTNEKLFF
NA	many	TRBV28	TRBJ1-2	TGTGCCAGCAGTTCTATCGAAGGGGCGGTAATGGGGAGCTCTAGGAGCTACACCTTC	CASSSIEGAVMGSSRSYTF
TRBD1	many	TRBV11-2	TRBJ2-7	TGTGCCAGCAGGGGGAGTGGACAGGTATTCTACGAGCAGTACTTC	CASRGSGQVFYEQYF
TRBD2	many	TRBV11-3	TRBJ2-7	TGTGCCAGCAGCTCACGGACTAGCGAAACCTCCTACGAGCAGTACTTC	CASSSRTSETSYEQYF
TRBD1	many	TRBV11-3	TRBJ2-1	TGTGCCAGCAGCGTAGGGGGCGTCAATGAGCAGTTCTTC	CASSVGGVNEQFF
NA	many	TRBV12-3/TRBV12-4	TRBJ1-5	TGTGCCAGCAGTTTAGATTTTGGCCAGCCCCAGCATTTT	CASSLDFGQPQHF
NA	many	TRBV28	TRBJ1-2	TGTGCCAGCAGTCTAAGACAGCGCTATGGCTACACCTTC	CASSLRQRYGYTF
NA	NA	TRBV11-3	TRBJ2-7	TGTGCCAGCAGGAGGGGACCGGAGGGCGAGCAGTACTTC	CASRRGPEGEQYF
TRBD2	NA	TRBV6-5	TRBJ2-5	TGTGCCAGCAGTTACGCGGGGGGCGCGGAGACCCAGTACTTC	CASSYAGGAETQYF
NA	many	TRBV11-2	TRBJ2-5	TGTGCCAGCAGCATTGAATGGGGTAACTCTCCAGAGACCCAGTACTTC	CASSIEWGNSPETQYF
TRBD1	NA	TRBV3-1	TRBJ2-5	TGTGCCAGCAGCTTTCCCCGGACAGGGGAAACCCAAGAGACCCAGTACTTC	CASSFPRTGETQETQYF
NA	few	TRBV18	TRBJ1-4	TGTGCCAGCTCACCCCCCGGTCTCAGTTCAGAAAAACTGTTTTTT	CASSPPGLSSEKLFF
NA	many	TRBV2	TRBJ2-1	TGTGCCAGCAGTGACCCGGCGGGGAAACAGTTCTTC	CASSDPAGKQFF
NA	few	TRBV7-2	TRBJ1-6	TGTGCCAGCAGCTTCGCCGGTTCGTTGGATTCACCCCTCCACTTT	CASSFAGSLDSPLHF
NA	few	TRBV3-1	TRBJ2-2	TGTGCCAGCAGCCAAAATCATGTTGCGGCTATAGCGAACACCGGGGAGCTGTTTTTT	CASSQNHVAAIANTGELFF
TRBD1	few	TRBV14	TRBJ1-6	TGTGCCAGCAGCCATCAGGACAGGGGGCCTTCACCCCTCCACTTT	CASSHQDRGPSPLHF
NA	many	TRBV12-3/TRBV12-4	TRBJ2-1	TGTGCCAGCAGCTACTTGGGAGGATCAAGAAATGAGCAGTTCTTC	CASSYLGGSRNEQFF
TRBD1	many	TRBV2	TRBJ1-5	TGTGCCAGCAAGAGTACAGGGGGGCAGCCCCAGCATTTT	CASKSTGGQPQHF
NA	many	TRBV6-2/TRBV6-3	TRBJ2-7	TGTGCCAGCAGTTACCCCAGCGCATCCTACGAGCAGTACTTC	CASSYPSASYEQYF
NA	NA	TRBV6-2/TRBV6-3	TRBJ2-7	TGTGCCAGCAGTTATCTAGGGGACCACGAGCAGTACTTC	CASSYLGDHEQYF
NA	many	TRBV28	TRBJ1-2	TGTGCCAGCAGCCAGGGACGGGCCCCCCGGTATGGCTACACCTTC	CASSQGRAPRYGYTF
NA	NA	TRBV19	TRBJ1-2	TGTGCCAGTAGTGTCCAGGGTGGCTACACCTTC	CASSVQGGYTF
NA	many	TRBV7-2	TRBJ2-7	TGTGCCAGCAGCTTAATGTTAGGCGGGTTTACCTCCTACGAGCAGTACTTC	CASSLMLGGFTSYEQYF
NA	many	TRBV20-1	TRBJ2-1	TGCAGTGCTAGAACCGACAATGAGCAGTTCTTC	CSARTDNEQFF